This TCR beta chain was sequenced in a study of blood T cell repertoires in COVID-19. Study context: Nucleic acid was either cDNA or gDNA, and it came from T cells, B-cell-depleted T cells, or PBMCs.

TCRdb's copy holds only in-frame clones and misses some; the assay was immunoSEQ multiplex PCR. The top ten clones hold under 9.5% of a sample with about 480,000 clones, about nine tenths of them seen once. Trimming removed 3 bases from V and 5 bases from J; junction bases left unmatched: 8. The CDR3 extends over 16 amino acids. CDR1 and CDR2 (germline): KGHDR, SFDVKD. The sequence was collected from a woman aged 60-75 years who had recovered from COVID-19. The specimen was PBMCs or T cells enriched from blood (not recorded which). The gene calls are TRBV24-1 and TRBJ1-2; 10 positions agree with TRBD1. CDR3 in DNA: TGTGCCACCAGTGATGGAGACAGGGGGCCGGGTTATGGCTACACCTTC. Translating gives CATSDGDRGPGYGYTF.